One and the same sample provided the 21 T cell receptor beta chains below, sequenced in a study of shared clonotypes between healthy human individuals. The data were produced by immunoSEQ multiplex PCR, yet TCRdb's version contains in-frame clones alone and is incomplete. The repertoire holds 560,000 or so clones, with 95% to 96% as singletons. As defined, naive CD8 cells were CD45RO-negative and positively selected for CCR7, with terminally differentiated effector memory CD45RA+ cells excluded. Material: naive CD8+ T cells sorted from blood. The receptor set was obtained from a woman in her thirties in good health.

The count of this clone is one. The chain joins TRBV29-1 to TRBJ2-5; weak D call: TRBD1 (7 bases). Germline V gene sequence: CDR1 SQVTM, CDR2 ANQGSEA. V was pared by 4 bases and J by 5 bases, with 23 bases between. The CDR3 runs to 16 residues. The CDR3 sequence is CSVASTGKDYSETQYF. Written as DNA, the CDR3 is TGCAGCGTTGCCTCGACAGGGAAGGACTATAGTGAGACCCAGTACTTC.

Of note for this clone: One junction end disagrees with the germline gene, perhaps due to a read error. The CDR3 loop reads CASSVEGQRRYEQYF. CDR3 sequence (DNA): TGTGCCAGTAGTGTAGAGGGCCAAAGGAGATACGAGCAGTACTTC. This chain links TRBV19 with TRBJ2-7; possibly TRBD2 for D (5 bases). The CDR3 totals 15 residues. Germline V gene sequence: CDR1 LNHDA, CDR2 SQIVND (reference sequence).

The chain combines TRBV19 with TRBJ2-7, with D tentatively TRBD1 (6 bases). This CDR3 has 15 residues. The germline CDR1 and CDR2 sequences are LNHDA and SQIVND (reference sequence). V gave up 5 bases and J gave up 1 base, with 15 bases separating them. The CDR3 is CASSARTAPSYEQYF. CDR3 nucleotides: TGTGCCAGTAGTGCCCGGACAGCCCCTTCCTACGAGCAGTACTTC.

The chain links TRBV4-1 to TRBJ1-5, with D perhaps TRBD1 (5 bases). Germline CDR1 reads MGHRA; CDR2 reads YSYEKL. V was shortened by 6 bases and J by 5 bases, with 17 bases between the two germline ends. This CDR3 comprises 15 residues. In nucleotides, the CDR3 is TGCGCCAGCAGAGGGACGCAGGATACTTATCAGCCCCAGCATTTT. This codes for CASRGTQDTYQPQHF.

This chain connects TRBV6-1 to TRBJ1-2; D gene unclear. The CDR3 has 14 residues. CDR1 is MNHNS, CDR2 SASEGT, per germline. Trimming removed 1 base from V and 4 bases from J, with 10 bases in between. The CDR3 nucleotides read TGTGCCAGCAGTGAAGTTGGGAGGGCCTATGGCTACACCTTC. Encoded protein: CASSEVGRAYGYTF.

The chain combines TRBV7-9 with TRBJ2-7, with 8 bases identical to TRBD2. Per the germline V gene, CDR1 is SEHNR and CDR2 is FQNEAQ (reference sequence). The J segment lost 0 bases and the V segment lost 5 bases, leaving 6 bases of the junction unmatched. The CDR3 is 15 residues long. CDR3 sequence: CASSPLAGFSYEQYF. CDR3 bases: TGTGCCAGCAGCCCATTAGCGGGATTCTCCTACGAGCAGTACTTC.

V and J are TRBV9 and TRBJ1-3; D gene ambiguous. The CDR3 spans 14 residues. V lost 2 bases, J lost 3 bases, and 9 bases lay in between. Germline CDR1 is SGDLS and CDR2 is YYNGEE. CDR3 amino acids: CASSVLGNGNTIYF. CDR3 bases: TGTGCCAGCAGCGTTTTAGGGAATGGAAACACCATATATTTT.

Worth noting for this clone: Other DNA sequences within the sample encode an identical CDR3. This chain joins TRBV5-4 and TRBJ2-7; D is possibly TRBD2 (6 bases). This CDR3 has 13 residues. The V gene's germline CDR1 is SGHNT and CDR2 YYREEE (reference sequence). V was pared by 2 bases and J by 4 bases, with 10 bases between. CDR3: CASSFGGGYEQYF. The CDR3 DNA follows: TGTGCCAGCAGCTTCGGGGGAGGATACGAGCAGTACTTC. The whole variable domain, filled in from reference TRBV5-4 and TRBJ2-7, reads ETGVTQSPTHLIKTRGQQVTLRCSSQSGHNTVSWYQQALGQGPQFIFQYYREEENGRGNFPPRFSGLQFPNYSSELNVNALELDDSALYLCASSFGGGYEQYFGPGTRLTVT.

The chain links TRBV7-6 to TRBJ1-5; D gene uncertain. CDR3 length: 14 amino acids. V was trimmed by 6 bases and J by 3 bases, leaving 12 bases between them. In germline, CDR1 is SGHVS, CDR2 FNYEAQ. The CDR3 sequence: CASSFIYSNQPQHF. CDR3 coding DNA: TGTGCCAGCAGTTTTATCTACTCCAATCAGCCCCAGCATTTT. The full variable domain, completed using reference TRBV7-6 and TRBJ1-5, is GAGVSQSPRYKVTKRGQDVALRCDPISGHVSLYWYRQALGQGPEFLTYFNYEAQQDKSGLPNDRFSAERPEGSISTLTIQRTEQRDSAMYRCASSFIYSNQPQHFGDGTRLSIL.

The chain uses TRBV19 and TRBJ2-7, with D unresolved. V was pared by 3 bases and J by 3 bases, with 9 bases between. In germline, CDR1 is LNHDA, CDR2 SQIVND (reference sequence). This CDR3 is built from 13 residues. CDR3 DNA: TGTGCCAGTAGTATTGGCAAGAACTACGAGCAGTACTTC. It translates to CASSIGKNYEQYF.

This rearrangement joins TRBV5-6 to TRBJ2-1; D remains ambiguous. Trimming left V 2 bases short and J 5 bases short, with 11 bases between. Germline CDR1 SGHDT, CDR2 YYEEEE. The CDR3 loop spans 14 amino acids. The CDR3 region is CASSFPGRHNEQFF. The DNA of the CDR3 is TGTGCCAGCAGCTTTCCGGGCCGCCACAATGAGCAGTTCTTC.

The rearrangement links TRBV27 to TRBJ2-7, with 9 bases fitting TRBD1. The germline gives CDR1 MNHEY, CDR2 SMNVEV (reference sequence). V was pared by 7 bases and J by 4 bases, with 5 bases of the junction left unmatched. CDR3 length: 13 amino acids. The CDR3 sequence is CASNAGTGYEQYF. The CDR3 bases are TGTGCCAGCAACGCCGGGACAGGGTACGAGCAGTACTTC.

This clone was seen just once. The gene calls are TRBV29-1 and TRBJ2-5; D assignment may be TRBD1 or TRBD2 (5 bases each). This CDR3 region has 13 residues. V was clipped by 8 bases and J by 5 bases, with 18 bases between them. Germline V CDR1 and CDR2: SQVTM, ANQGSEA. CDR3 region: CSISSGSPETQYF. The CDR3 DNA is TGCAGCATCTCCTCAGGGAGTCCGGAGACCCAGTACTTC.

This chain joins TRBV6-1 and TRBJ1-5, with D possibly TRBD1 on 5 matching bases. The CDR3 runs 16 residues. V lost 0 bases and J lost 1, with 10 bases in between. Germline CDR1 is MNHNS and CDR2 is SASEGT. The CDR3 loop is CASSEALRGSNQPQHF. In nucleotides, the CDR3 is TGTGCCAGCAGTGAAGCGCTTCGGGGCAGCAATCAGCCCCAGCATTTT.

This sequence joins TRBV28 and TRBJ2-7, with 8 bases fitting TRBD1. With V trimmed by 5 bases and J by 3 bases, 9 bases remained unmatched. This CDR3 comprises 15 residues. Looked up from germline, CDR1 is MDHEN and CDR2 is SYDVKM. CDR3: CASSRTGTGHYEQYF. CDR3 coding DNA: TGTGCCAGCAGTCGAACCGGGACAGGACACTACGAGCAGTACTTC.

The table lists this clone with a few counts. This rearrangement joins TRBV7-9 to TRBJ2-7; possibly TRBD2 for D (5 bases). CDR3 length equals 12 residues. Germline values: CDR1 SEHNR, CDR2 FQNEAQ (reference sequence). V gave up 4 bases and J gave up 5 bases, with 9 bases separating them. The CDR3 bases are TGTGCCAGCAGCTCATCGGGGAACGAGCAGTACTTC. This codes for CASSSSGNEQYF.

The rearrangement joins TRBV28 to TRBJ1-5; 7 nucleotides agree with TRBD1. V lost 4 bases to trimming and J lost 4 bases; unmatched junction nucleotides: 4. CDR1 is MDHEN, CDR2 SYDVKM, per germline. The CDR3 has 14 residues. CDR3 residues: CASSSQQGNQPQHF. CDR3 in DNA: TGTGCCAGCAGTTCCCAACAGGGGAATCAGCCCCAGCATTTT.

The chain couples TRBV2 to TRBJ1-3; 7 nucleotides align to TRBD1. The CDR3 extends over 16 amino acids. Germline-derived CDR1 and CDR2 are SNHLY and FYNNEI. V shed 6 bases and J 0 bases; nucleotides not matched to a gene: 8. The CDR3 DNA is TGTGCCAGCAGGGGGACAGCCAGAGTCTCTGGAAACACCATATATTTT. Its protein product is CASRGTARVSGNTIYF.

The chain uses TRBV6-6 and TRBJ2-2; D is unresolved. There are 15 residues in the CDR3. CDR1 is MNHNY and CDR2 is SVGAGI in the germline V gene (reference sequence). V lost 3 bases and J lost 2, with 10 bases in between. This CDR3 reads CASSYSPFNTGELFF. CDR3 nucleotides: TGTGCCAGCAGTTATTCGCCCTTCAACACCGGGGAGCTGTTTTTT.

This rearrangement joins TRBV27 to TRBJ2-5, with 7 bases fitting TRBD1. The CDR3 has 16 residues. With V trimmed by 1 base and J by 5 bases, 10 bases remained unmatched. Germline loops: CDR1 MNHEY, CDR2 SMNVEV (reference sequence). The CDR3 sequence: CASSLWGTVMEETQYF. In nucleotides, the CDR3 is TGTGCCAGCAGTTTATGGGGGACAGTCATGGAGGAGACCCAGTACTTC.

This sequence joins TRBV27 and TRBJ2-7, with D perhaps matching TRBD2 (5 bases). Germline V gene sequence: CDR1 MNHEY, CDR2 SMNVEV (reference sequence). The CDR3 has 13 residues. The V and J ends lost 7 bases and 6 bases respectively, with 16 bases between them. The CDR3 DNA is TGTGCCAGCAACGAGAGGAGGACTTCCGAGCAGTACTTC. Translating it yields CASNERRTSEQYF.